One sample yielded the 17 T cell receptor beta chains listed below, sequenced in a study of spatial heterogeneity in lung cancer. Specified time point: sample taken at primary tumor resection. TCRdb itself ran the 5' RACE reads through MiXCR, one entry per CDR3 protein. The sample lists 39,000 or so distinct CDR3 sequences, 3% to 3.5% seen once, with under 40% in the top ten. The sample was normal lung tissue next to the tumor, taken at surgery. The receptor set was obtained from a male donor with early-stage non-small cell lung cancer.

The gene calls are TRBV2 and TRBJ1-1, with D perhaps TRBD1 (5 bases). The germline V gene encodes CDR1 SNHLY and CDR2 FYNNEI. There are 13 residues in the CDR3. Deletions cut 5 bases from V and 1 base from J, with 8 bases between. Here the CDR3 DNA reads TGTGCCAGCAGTATCGACAGGAACACTGAAGCTTTCTTT. Its protein is CASSIDRNTEAFF.

This clonotype was detected ten times or more. The CDR3: CASSLKETQYF. The DNA for the CDR3 is TGTGCCAGCAGCTTAAAAGAGACCCAGTACTTC. The chain employs TRBV7-2 and TRBJ2-5; D unresolved. Deletions cut 2 bases from V and 3 bases from J, with 1 base between. The CDR3 loop spans 11 amino acids. Germline CDR1 and CDR2: SGHTA and FQGNSA.

The chain links TRBV29-1 to TRBJ2-3; weak D call: TRBD2 (5 bases). CDR1 is SQVTM and CDR2 is ANQGSEA in the germline V gene. V was pared by 8 bases and J by 4 bases, with 19 bases between. The CDR3 has 14 residues. Here the CDR3 reads CSTDSLGGADTQYF. The CDR3 DNA reads TGCAGCACTGACTCGCTTGGAGGCGCAGATACGCAGTATTTT.

This clonotype was counted ten times or more. The chain links TRBV29-1 to TRBJ2-2; 8 bases agree with TRBD1. Germline values: CDR1 SQVTM, CDR2 ANQGSEA. The CDR3 has 14 residues. The junction had 8 bases not matched to a gene; V was cut back by 4 bases and J by 7 bases. In DNA, the CDR3 is TGCAGCGTTGCAGGGGGCGAAAGCGGCGGGGAGCTGTTTTTT. It codes for CSVAGGESGGELFF.

This clonotype ranks as medium-sized. The chain carries TRBV28 and TRBJ2-7, with D uncertain. Germline CDR1 MDHEN, CDR2 SYDVKM. The CDR3 covers 11 residues. Trimming removed 10 bases from V and 4 bases from J, with 11 bases in between. The CDR3 here is CATQDQYEQYF. The CDR3 DNA is TGTGCCACCCAGGACCAATACGAGCAGTACTTC. The variable domain in full, with the rest retrieved from reference TRBV28 and TRBJ2-7, is DVKVTQSSRYLVKRTGEKVFLECVQDMDHENMFWYRQDPGLGLRLIYFSYDVKMKEKGDIPEGYSVSREKKERFSLILESASTNQTSMYLCATQDQYEQYFGPGTRLTVT.

In its sample, this clonotype was seen many times. The chain is built from TRBV2 and TRBJ2-5; D perhaps matches TRBD2 (5 bases). Germline CDR1 and CDR2: SNHLY and FYNNEI. The CDR3 consists of 15 residues. V lost 6 bases and J lost 1, with 15 bases in between. The CDR3 DNA is TGTGCCAGCAGCTACGAGCGGACCCGCCAAGAGACCCAGTACTTC. This sequence encodes CASSYERTRQETQYF.

This clonotype was seen many times. This rearrangement joins TRBV12-3 or TRBV12-4 to TRBJ2-5; D is unresolved. V lost 3 bases and J lost 5, with 10 bases in between. CDR3 length: 13 residues. The CDR3 coding sequence is TGTGCCAGCAGTTTCCCCGCTGTGGAGACCCAGTACTTC. It yields the protein CASSFPAVETQYF.

This clonotype has ten or more counts. This sequence joins TRBV6-2 or TRBV6-3 and TRBJ2-3; 10 bases agree with TRBD2. The CDR3 covers 17 residues. Germline CDR1 MNHEY, CDR2 SVGEGT. After removal of 2 bases from V and 10 bases from J, the junction contained 15 bases not matched to a gene. CDR3 residues: CASSYPLAGATRGAQYF. CDR3 DNA sequence: TGTGCCAGCAGTTACCCGCTAGCGGGGGCCACCAGGGGGGCGCAGTATTTT.

Ten or more counts support this clonotype. The chain couples TRBV7-2 to TRBJ2-5; 7 bases agree with TRBD2. Losses at the gene ends were 0 bases for V and 1 base for J; bases not matched to a gene: 8. Germline V gives CDR1 SGHTA, CDR2 FQGNSA. The CDR3 sequence is 17 residues long. The DNA for the CDR3 is TGTGCCAGCAGCTTAGCCTCCGGGACTACTATCCAAGAGACCCAGTACTTC. This sequence encodes CASSLASGTTIQETQYF.

At least ten counts were recorded for this clonotype. The chain carries TRBV2 and TRBJ1-5; D not certain. Germline V gene data show CDR1 as SNHLY and CDR2 as FYNNEI. V gave up 8 bases and J gave up 3 bases, with 8 bases separating them. The CDR3 has 12 amino acids. The CDR3 nucleotides are TGTGCCAGCTGCCGGGACAATCAGCCCCAGCATTTT. This gives the protein CASCRDNQPQHF.

Many counts were recorded for this clonotype. The chain has TRBV20-1 and TRBJ2-3, with 8 bases identical to TRBD2. CDR1 and CDR2 from the germline V gene are DFQATT and SNEGSKA (reference sequence). CDR3 size: 13 residues. CDR3 in DNA: TGCGTGTTATCCGGGGGGGACACAGATACGCAGTATTTT. It specifies CVLSGGDTDTQYF.

This clonotype was recorded many times. This chain links TRBV27 with TRBJ2-7; unclear D gene. The V gene's germline CDR1 is MNHEY and CDR2 SMNVEV (reference sequence). The CDR3 covers 14 residues. V was trimmed by 11 bases and J by 0 bases, leaving 17 bases between them. CDR3 sequence reads: CAPWVADSSYEQYF. In DNA, the CDR3 is TGTGCCCCTTGGGTCGCCGATAGCTCCTACGAGCAGTACTTC.

As concerns this clonotype: One junction end does not reproduce the germline sequence, and a read error may be involved. The CDR3 sequence is CAGSDRGLQSYEQYF. The CDR3 region has the DNA TGCGCCGGCAGTGATAGAGGGCTCCAATCCTACGAGCAGTACTTC. V usage is TRBV10-1 and J usage is TRBJ2-7; TRBD2 might be the D (5 bases). CDR3 length: 15 amino acids. Germline values: CDR1 WNHNN, CDR2 SYGVQD (reference sequence).

This clonotype was observed many times. The CDR3 bases are TGTGCCAGCAGTCCGACTAACAGGGCAGATACGCAGTATTTT. Amino acids: CASSPTNRADTQYF. V is TRBV27 and J is TRBJ2-3, with D tentatively TRBD1 (6 bases). The CDR3 totals 14 residues. Germline V gives CDR1 MNHEY, CDR2 SMNVEV (reference sequence). V shed 5 bases and J shed 4 bases, with 13 bases lying between them.

At least ten counts were recorded for this clonotype. The chain joins TRBV10-2 to TRBJ1-3; the D is unclear. CDR1 and CDR2 from the germline V gene are WSHSY and SAAADI. Trimming removed 2 bases from V and 0 bases from J, with 8 bases in between. This CDR3 contains 15 residues. The CDR3 DNA reads TGCGCCAGCAGTGAGCGGCCCTACTCTGGAAACACCATATATTTT. It is translated as CASSERPYSGNTIYF.

In its sample, this clonotype was seen many times. CDR3 amino acids: CASSPGQNVYGYTF. In DNA, the CDR3 is TGTGCCAGCAGCCCCGGACAAAACGTATATGGCTACACCTTC. V gene TRBV11-2 combines with J gene TRBJ1-2, with D maybe TRBD1 (5 bases). V gave up 5 bases and J gave up 5 bases, with 15 bases separating them. CDR3 length: 14 amino acids. In germline, CDR1 is SGHAT, CDR2 FQNNGV.

In its sample, this clonotype was seen many times. V is TRBV28 and J is TRBJ2-2; 8 positions match TRBD2. V was pared by 4 bases and J by 4 bases, with 8 bases of the junction left unmatched. In germline, CDR1 is MDHEN, CDR2 SYDVKM. The CDR3 is 16 amino acids. The CDR3 loop is CASSSSGSKVTGELFF. In DNA, the CDR3 is TGTGCCAGCAGTTCCAGCGGGAGTAAGGTCACCGGGGAGCTGTTTTTT.